This T cell receptor (beta chain) appears in the sequencing data of a study of T-cell reconstitution after alpha-beta-depleted transplantation in children. Study-level results: For some patients, TCRbeta diversity was high at day 60 because of recipient T cells and thymic progenitors that survived. Expanded graft clones, several hundred of them, were reportedly the source of alpha-beta T cells about two months after transplant. Newly produced T cells mostly accounted for T-cell counts and diversity one year post-transplant.

The V segment lost 0 bases and the J segment 0 bases; nucleotides outside the gene matches: 10. CDR1 and CDR2 from the germline V gene are MGHRA and YSYEKL. This CDR3 region has 18 residues. This clonotype showed up just a few times. Antigen: not known. Preparing the TCRbeta library involved the use of unique molecular identifiers. MiXCR, applied by TCRdb to the PCR reads, yields one record per CDR3 protein. The repertoire holds 70,000 to 95,000 distinct CDR3 sequences, with around 18% as singletons. The sequence was obtained from a male patient between 2 and 15 years old who had a stem cell transplant for acute lymphoblastic leukemia, so the T cells may come from the graft donor. Sequencing was performed on PBMCs, mostly from graft donor cells, taken 360 days after TCRalphabeta/CD19-depleted stem cell transplant. The J gene is TRBJ1-1, the V gene TRBV4-1; TRBD1 agrees at 7 bases. The CDR3 sequence is CASSQDPDRRGLNTEAFF. CDR3 nucleotides: TGCGCCAGCAGCCAAGATCCGGACAGGAGAGGGTTGAACACTGAAGCTTTCTTT.